What follows describes a single T cell receptor beta chain. Its antigen is undetermined. This specimen belongs to a study of beta chain features in type 1 diabetes. Study results and limitations: Researchers cautioned that cDNA sequencing could over-represent cells with high TCR expression.

On average, the one heparinised blood draw given by each donor was 90 to 150 mL. Cells sorted by CD45RO/CCR7/CD25/CD127/CD95/CD27 comprised CD4+ naive, central memory, regulatory and stem cell-like memory cells. V lost 0 bases, J lost 3 bases, and 8 bases lay in between. The length of the CDR3 is 14 residues. Germline V gene sequence: CDR1 LNHNV, CDR2 YYDKDF (reference sequence). Sequenced material consisted of expressed TCRB transcripts (all of the isolated RNA was reverse transcribed). Average reads for naive, central memory and regulatory T cell samples were some 3.9 million. The method was immunoSEQ multiplex PCR; TCRdb's version includes in-frame clones alone and lacks a portion of them. The sample lists approximately 140,000 clones, about a tenth occurring once.

The chain has TRBV15 and TRBJ1-2; D ambiguous. The sequenced sample was central memory CD4+ T cells from blood. The receptor comes from a middle-aged woman in good health. DNA of the CDR3: TGTGCCACCAGCAGAGATTGGCAGGACTATGGCTACACCTTC. Translation gives CATSRDWQDYGYTF.